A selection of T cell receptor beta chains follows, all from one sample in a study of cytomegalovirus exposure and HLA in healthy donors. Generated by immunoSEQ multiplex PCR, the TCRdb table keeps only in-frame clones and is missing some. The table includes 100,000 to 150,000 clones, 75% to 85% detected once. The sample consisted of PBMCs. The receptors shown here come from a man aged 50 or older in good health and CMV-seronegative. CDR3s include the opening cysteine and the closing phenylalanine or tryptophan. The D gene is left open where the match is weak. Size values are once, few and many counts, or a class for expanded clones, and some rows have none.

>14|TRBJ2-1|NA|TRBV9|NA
CASSPRVVHNEQFF
TGTGCCAGCAGCCCCCGGGTAGTCCACAATGAGCAGTTCTTC
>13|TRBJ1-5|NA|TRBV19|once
CASTHRENQPQHF
TGTGCCAGTACCCACAGGGAAAATCAGCCCCAGCATTTT
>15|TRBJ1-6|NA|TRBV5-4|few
CASSSIQGRNSPLHF
TGTGCCAGCAGCTCGATACAGGGTAGGAATTCACCCCTCCACTTT
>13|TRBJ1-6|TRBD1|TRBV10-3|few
CAISTGGQSPLHF
TGTGCCATCAGTACAGGGGGCCAGTCACCCCTCCACTTT
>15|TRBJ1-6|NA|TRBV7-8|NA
CASSLTYPGGSPLHF
TGTGCCAGCAGCTTAACCTACCCTGGAGGGTCACCCCTCCACTTT
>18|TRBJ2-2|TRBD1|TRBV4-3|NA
CASSQDFPGTDNTGELFF
TGCGCCAGCAGCCAAGATTTTCCCGGGACAGACAACACCGGGGAGCTGTTTTTT
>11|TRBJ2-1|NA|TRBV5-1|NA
CASSADGEQFF
TGCGCCAGCAGCGCCGACGGGGAGCAGTTCTTC
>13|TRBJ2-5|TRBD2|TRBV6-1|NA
CASRGMRGETQYF
TGTGCCAGCAGGGGGATGCGGGGGGAGACCCAGTACTTC
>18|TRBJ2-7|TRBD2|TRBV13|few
CASSLGGLAGGPTYEQYF
TGTGCCAGCAGCTTAGGGGGACTAGCGGGGGGGCCCACCTACGAGCAGTACTTC
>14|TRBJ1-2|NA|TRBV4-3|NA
CASSQFDRSYGYTF
TGCGCCAGCAGCCAATTCGACAGGAGCTATGGCTACACCTTC
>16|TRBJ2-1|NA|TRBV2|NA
CASSGSVGIPNNEQFF
TGTGCCAGCAGTGGAAGCGTAGGCATCCCCAACAATGAGCAGTTCTTC
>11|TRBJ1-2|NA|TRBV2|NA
CASRESYGYTF
TGTGCCAGCAGGGAGTCCTATGGCTACACCTTC
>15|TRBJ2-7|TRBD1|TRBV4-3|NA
CASSQVQGAHYEQYF
TGCGCCAGCAGCCAAGTACAGGGGGCCCATTACGAGCAGTACTTC
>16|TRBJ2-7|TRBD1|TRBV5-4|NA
CASSSRTGWTSYEQYF
TGTGCCAGCAGTTCGAGGACAGGCTGGACTTCCTACGAGCAGTACTTC
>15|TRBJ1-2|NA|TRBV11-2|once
CASSLDPTTNYGYTF
TGTGCCAGCAGCTTAGACCCGACAACTAACTATGGCTACACCTTC
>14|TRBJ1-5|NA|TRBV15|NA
CATSRDSSSQPQHF
TGTGCCACCAGCAGAGATTCGTCTTCTCAGCCCCAGCATTTT
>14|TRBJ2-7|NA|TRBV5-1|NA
CASSKLTSSYEQYF
TGCGCCAGCAGCAAATTAACGAGCTCCTACGAGCAGTACTTC
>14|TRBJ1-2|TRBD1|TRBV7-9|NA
CASSLLTGSHGYTF
TGTGCCAGCAGCTTATTGACAGGGTCCCATGGCTACACCTTC
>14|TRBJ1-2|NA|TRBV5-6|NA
CASRRGVGSYGYTF
TGTGCCAGCCGGAGGGGAGTGGGTAGCTATGGCTACACCTTC
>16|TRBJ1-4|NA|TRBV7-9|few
CSSSDGPGGFDEKLFF
TGTTCCAGCAGCGATGGGCCCGGCGGGTTTGATGAAAAACTGTTTTTT
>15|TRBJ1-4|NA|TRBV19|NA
CASSRVGPQGEKLFF
TGTGCCAGTAGTCGGGTCGGACCGCAGGGCGAAAAACTGTTTTTT
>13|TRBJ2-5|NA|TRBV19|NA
CASSTGIQETQYF
TGTGCCAGTAGTACAGGGATACAAGAGACCCAGTACTTC
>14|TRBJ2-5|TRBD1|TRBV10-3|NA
CAISDSDRGETQYF
TGTGCCATCAGTGATTCTGACAGGGGAGAGACCCAGTACTTC
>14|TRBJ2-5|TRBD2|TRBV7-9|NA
CASSPAGGGETQYF
TGTGCCAGCAGCCCCGCGGGGGGTGGGGAGACCCAGTACTTC
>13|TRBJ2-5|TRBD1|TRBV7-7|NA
CASSYGTGETQYF
TGTGCCAGCAGCTATGGGACAGGGGAGACCCAGTACTTC
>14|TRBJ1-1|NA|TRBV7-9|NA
CASSLVGVGSEAFF
TGTGCCAGCAGCTTAGTGGGAGTGGGCTCCGAAGCTTTCTTT
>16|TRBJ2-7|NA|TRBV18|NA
CASSHTLRVRTGEQYF
TGTGCCAGCTCACACACGTTGAGGGTCCGAACGGGAGAGCAGTACTTC
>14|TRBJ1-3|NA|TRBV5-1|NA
CASSPEGSGNTIYF
TGCGCCAGCAGCCCCGAGGGCTCTGGAAACACCATATATTTT
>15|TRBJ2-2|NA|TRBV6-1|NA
CASSLDRLNTGELFF
TGTGCCAGCAGTTTAGACAGGCTGAACACCGGGGAGCTGTTTTTT
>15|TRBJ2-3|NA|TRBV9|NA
CASSVGSLGTDAQYF
TGTGCCAGCAGCGTTGGATCTTTAGGCACAGATGCGCAGTATTTT
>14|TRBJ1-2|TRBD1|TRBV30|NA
CAGDRVPVGYGYTF
TGTGCCGGGGACAGGGTACCCGTGGGATATGGCTACACCTTC
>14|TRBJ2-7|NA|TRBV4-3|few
CASSQIQGSYEQYF
TGCGCCAGCAGCCAAATACAGGGATCCTACGAGCAGTACTTC
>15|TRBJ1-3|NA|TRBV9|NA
CASSALGSSGNTIYF
TGTGCCAGCAGCGCCCTTGGGAGCTCTGGAAACACCATATATTTT
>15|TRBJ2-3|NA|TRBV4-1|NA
CASSQLETYVDTQYF
TGCGCCAGCAGCCAACTGGAGACTTATGTAGATACGCAGTATTTT
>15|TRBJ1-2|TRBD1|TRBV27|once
CASSFHGQGAIGYTF
TGTGCCAGCAGTTTCCACGGACAGGGGGCAATTGGCTACACCTTC
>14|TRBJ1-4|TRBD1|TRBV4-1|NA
CASSPGQGNEKLFF
TGCGCCAGCAGCCCCGGACAGGGGAATGAAAAACTGTTTTTT
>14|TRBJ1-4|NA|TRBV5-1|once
CASRREPGNEKLFF
TGCGCCAGCAGGCGCGAACCGGGAAATGAAAAACTGTTTTTT
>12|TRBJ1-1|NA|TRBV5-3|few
CAGDSCSTEAFF
TGTGCCGGAGACTCCTGTAGTACTGAAGCTTTCTTT
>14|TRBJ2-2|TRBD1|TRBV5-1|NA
CASTRQGDTGELFF
TGCGCCAGCACCCGACAGGGTGATACCGGGGAGCTGTTTTTT